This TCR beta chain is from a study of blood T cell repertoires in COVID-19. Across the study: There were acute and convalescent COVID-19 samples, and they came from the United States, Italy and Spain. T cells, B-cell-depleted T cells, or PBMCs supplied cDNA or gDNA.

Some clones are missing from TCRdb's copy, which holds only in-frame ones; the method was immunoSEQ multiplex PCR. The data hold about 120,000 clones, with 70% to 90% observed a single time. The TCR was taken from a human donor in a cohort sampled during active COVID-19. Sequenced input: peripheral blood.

CDR3 sequence (DNA): TGTGCCAGCAGCCCCCGGACTAGCGGGGAGTACGAGCAGTACTTC. It codes for CASSPRTSGEYEQYF. The chain couples TRBV7-8 to TRBJ2-7; TRBD2 matches at 12 bases. With 5 bases clipped from V and 4 bases from J, the junction kept 6 bases outside the gene matches. The CDR3 has 15 residues. The germline CDR1 and CDR2 sequences are SGHVS and FQNEAQ.